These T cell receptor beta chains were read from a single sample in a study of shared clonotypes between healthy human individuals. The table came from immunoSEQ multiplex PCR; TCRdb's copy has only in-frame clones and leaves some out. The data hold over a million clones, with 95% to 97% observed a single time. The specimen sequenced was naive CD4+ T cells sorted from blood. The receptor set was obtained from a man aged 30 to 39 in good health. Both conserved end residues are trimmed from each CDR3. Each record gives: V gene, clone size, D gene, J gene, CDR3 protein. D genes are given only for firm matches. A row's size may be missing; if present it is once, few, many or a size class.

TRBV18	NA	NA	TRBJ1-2	ASSPVAGLSYGYT
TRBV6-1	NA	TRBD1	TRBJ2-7	ASSDDRAYEQY
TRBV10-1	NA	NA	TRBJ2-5	ASSDRGGIETQY
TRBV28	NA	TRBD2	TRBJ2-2	ASTGLAGVIGELF
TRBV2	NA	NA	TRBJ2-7	ASREYEQY
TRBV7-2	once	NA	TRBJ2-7	ASSLVGYEQY
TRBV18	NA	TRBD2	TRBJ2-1	ASSPNSGSYNEQF
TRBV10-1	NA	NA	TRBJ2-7	ASSASGPAAYEQY
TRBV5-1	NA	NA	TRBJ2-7	ASSSTAGSHEQY
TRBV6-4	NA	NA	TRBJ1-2	ASYAPLLLRYGYT
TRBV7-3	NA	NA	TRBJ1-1	ASSLISGTEAF
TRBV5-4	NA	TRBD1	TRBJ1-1	ASSQGTVPTMKAF
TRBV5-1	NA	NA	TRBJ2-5	ASSLGPRQETQY
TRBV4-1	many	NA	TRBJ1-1	ASSEAGGWDTEAF
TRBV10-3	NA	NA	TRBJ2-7	AISDHRRQALTYEQY
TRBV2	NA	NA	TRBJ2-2	ASSGGDGTGELF
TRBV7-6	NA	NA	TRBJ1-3	ASSLAPGTGNTIY
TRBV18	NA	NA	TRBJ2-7	ASSPPTLTYEQY
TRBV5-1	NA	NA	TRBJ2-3	ASRESGTSTDTQY
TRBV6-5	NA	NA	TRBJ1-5	ASSPEVTNQPQH
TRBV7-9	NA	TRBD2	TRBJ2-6	ASSGLGAGANVLT
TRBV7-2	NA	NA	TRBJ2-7	ASSPDRIETYEQY
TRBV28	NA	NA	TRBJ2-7	ASRSPSSYEQY
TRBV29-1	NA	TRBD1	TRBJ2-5	GLWDRGPETQY
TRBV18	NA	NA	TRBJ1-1	ASSLLLGDTEAF
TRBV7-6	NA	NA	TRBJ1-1	ASRGSNTEAF
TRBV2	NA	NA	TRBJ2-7	ASSERDHEQY
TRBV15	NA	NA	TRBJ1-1	ATSPQAAGHPRNTEAF
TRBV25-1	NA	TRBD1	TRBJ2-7	ASSAGQGRSYEQY
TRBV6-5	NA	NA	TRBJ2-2	ASSYSTLPGELF
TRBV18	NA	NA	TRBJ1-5	ASSPNTNSNQPQH
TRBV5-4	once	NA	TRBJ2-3	ASSARGGTDTQY
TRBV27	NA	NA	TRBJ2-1	ASSLFGSSLYNEQF
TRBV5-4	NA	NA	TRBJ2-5	ASSTAVREETQY
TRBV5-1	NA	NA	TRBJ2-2	ASSLRLGNTGELF
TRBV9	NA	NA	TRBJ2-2	ASRQTQTGELF
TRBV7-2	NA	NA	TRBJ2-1	ASSLVGGRDYNEQF
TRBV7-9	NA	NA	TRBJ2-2	ASSFNTGELF
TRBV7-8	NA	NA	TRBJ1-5	ASSLNRAQPQH
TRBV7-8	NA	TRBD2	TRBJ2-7	ASSSGLAGGPSEQY
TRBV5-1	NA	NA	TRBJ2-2	ASSLGAGPTGELF
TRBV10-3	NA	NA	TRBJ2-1	AISEGDLGDEQF
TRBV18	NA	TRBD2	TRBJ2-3	ASSLRLAGGTDTQY
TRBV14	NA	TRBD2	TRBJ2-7	ASSQEGRLAGGYEQY
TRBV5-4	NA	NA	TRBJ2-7	ASSLPGTYEQY
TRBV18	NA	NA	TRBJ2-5	ASSPRAGSGETQY